The 28 T cell receptor beta chains below come from one sample, sequenced in a study of T cell responses to AZD1222 COVID-19 vaccine. Assay used: immunoSEQ multiplex PCR; TCRdb lists only in-frame clones, some missing. The sample has over 150,000 clones, 88% seen once; the top ten hold around 4.5%. Sequencing was performed on peripheral blood, taken 28 days after the second AZD1222 dose. Receptors originate from an adult who received the AZD1222 COVID-19 vaccine.

This clone was detected once. The germline gene is not matched at one end of the junction; a read error may be the cause. The gene calls are TRBV7-9 and TRBJ2-4; TRBD2 agrees at 11 bases. Per germline, CDR1 SEHNR and CDR2 FQNEAQ (reference sequence). The CDR3 is 14 residues long. CDR3 sequence reads: CASSLAGGPVIQYF. The DNA for the CDR3 is TGTGCCAGCAGTTTAGCGGGGGGGCCGGTTATTCAGTACTTC.

This chain joins TRBV10-2 and TRBJ1-5, with TRBD1 as a possible D gene (5 bases). Trimming cost V 8 bases and J 7 bases, with 18 bases left between them. In germline, CDR1 is WSHSY, CDR2 SAAADI. The CDR3 contains 14 residues. The CDR3 region has the DNA TGCGCCAGCTCATACGTGGGGACCTCCCAGCCCCAGCATTTT. Its protein is CASSYVGTSQPQHF.

CDR3 nucleotides: TGTGCCAGCATCCCCCTGGCGAATTCACCCCTCCACTTT. This translates into CASIPLANSPLHF. The chain combines TRBV6-5 with TRBJ1-6; D ambiguous. From germline, CDR1 is MNHEY and CDR2 SVGAGI. V lost 7 bases to trimming and J lost 7 bases, with 11 bases between them. The CDR3 loop spans 13 amino acids.

This clone was found once. The J gene is TRBJ2-7, the V gene TRBV7-9, with 13 positions matching TRBD2. The ends lost 5 bases at V and 3 bases at J; junction bases unmatched: 1. The CDR3 runs 14 residues. In germline, CDR1 is SEHNR, CDR2 FQNEAQ (reference sequence). This chain's CDR3 is CASSRTSGGYEQYF. In nucleotides, the CDR3 is TGTGCCAGCAGCAGGACTAGCGGGGGCTACGAGCAGTACTTC.

A single count supports this clone. The same CDR3 also results from other DNA sequences found in this sample. The chain couples TRBV6-6 to TRBJ1-1, with a weak D call TRBD1 (5 bases). Trimming took off 2 bases at V and 5 bases at J, with 6 bases between the two ends. The CDR3 consists of 12 residues. CDR1 and CDR2 from the germline V gene are MNHNY and SVGAGI (reference sequence). CDR3 nucleotide sequence: TGTGCCAGCAGTTACGGGGGAACTGAAGCTTTCTTT. It specifies CASSYGGTEAFF.

The chain carries TRBV7-2 and TRBJ2-7; D tentatively reads TRBD1 or TRBD2 (5 bases each). Trimming left V 8 bases short and J 3 bases short, with 14 bases between. CDR1 SGHTA and CDR2 FQGNSA come from the germline V gene. The CDR3 contains 13 residues. The CDR3 region has the DNA TGTGCCAGCGGCTCGGGACGGCTCTACGAGCAGTACTTC. Translating it yields CASGSGRLYEQYF.

The rearrangement joins TRBV6-5 to TRBJ2-7; 7 bases are a match to TRBD2. Germline values: CDR1 MNHEY, CDR2 SVGAGI. The CDR3 loop spans 15 amino acids. Trimming took 4 bases from V and 5 from J; bases not matched to a gene: 11. The DNA for the CDR3 is TGTGCCAGCAGTTTGACGTTCGGGGGGTCCCACGAGCAGTACTTC. It codes for CASSLTFGGSHEQYF.

The chain links TRBV5-1 to TRBJ1-2, with D perhaps TRBD1 (6 bases). Germline CDR1 SGHRS, CDR2 YFSETQ. V was cut by 1 base and J by 6 bases, with 16 bases left in between. This CDR3 has 15 amino acids. CDR3 sequence reads: CASSLTGTPEDGYTF. Written as DNA, the CDR3 is TGCGCCAGCAGCTTGACAGGGACCCCAGAAGATGGCTACACCTTC.

V gene TRBV6-5 combines with J gene TRBJ1-2, with D uncertain. The CDR3 length is 13 residues. V dropped 5 bases and J dropped 4 bases, with 11 bases sitting between them. Germline CDR1 is MNHEY and CDR2 is SVGAGI. CDR3: CASSPRIAYGYTF. The CDR3 DNA sequence: TGTGCCAGCAGTCCCAGAATTGCCTATGGCTACACCTTC.

The chain carries TRBV19 and TRBJ1-3, with D unresolved. This CDR3 comprises 14 residues. The V and J ends lost 2 bases and 5 bases respectively, with 10 bases between them. CDR1 is LNHDA and CDR2 is SQIVND in the germline V gene (reference sequence). The CDR3 bases are TGTGCCAGTAGTATATCGAGAAGGCGAAACACCATATATTTT. Translated, it gives CASSISRRRNTIYF.

The V gene is TRBV13, the J gene TRBJ2-5; 11 bases are a match to TRBD2. Germline CDR1 PRHDT, CDR2 FYEKMQ (reference sequence). CDR3 length: 19 amino acids. Trimming removed 5 bases from V and 2 bases from J; junction bases left unmatched: 16. DNA for the CDR3: TGTGCCAGCAGCCTCAGCGGGACTAGCGGTGGAGTCGGACAAGAGACCCAGTACTTC. Amino acid sequence: CASSLSGTSGGVGQETQYF.

The genes are TRBV7-9 and TRBJ1-4, with 7 bases lining up with TRBD1. Germline V gives CDR1 SEHNR, CDR2 FQNEAQ (reference sequence). The CDR3 totals 15 residues. V shed 5 bases, J shed 5 bases, and the junction held 8 bases outside the gene matches. CDR3 residues: CASSDTGVGNEKLFF. As DNA, the CDR3 is TGTGCCAGCAGCGATACAGGGGTCGGCAATGAAAAACTGTTTTTT.

This clone was detected once. The rearrangement uses TRBV12-3 or TRBV12-4 and TRBJ2-2; D is unresolved. The CDR3 length is 12 residues. V dropped 8 bases and J dropped 7 bases, with 11 bases sitting between them. CDR3 bases: TGTGCCAGCGGACCGGGCTACGGGGAGCTGTTTTTT. Its translation: CASGPGYGELFF.

This clone came up once. J is TRBJ2-7 and V is TRBV6-5; TRBD2 matches at 7 bases. Germline CDR1 MNHEY, CDR2 SVGAGI. This CDR3 is built from 15 residues. V trimming: 6 bases; J trimming: 2 bases; junction bases outside the gene matches: 10. The CDR3, as DNA: TGTGCCAGCAGACCCGGGCCTAGCGGTCCCTACGAGCAGTACTTC. Encoded protein: CASRPGPSGPYEQYF.

DNA for the CDR3: TGTGCCAGCAGCAAAGCGACACGCACAGGGGGCAATATTCATAGCAATCAGCCCCAGCATTTT. This encodes CASSKATRTGGNIHSNQPQHF. This chain links TRBV21-1 with TRBJ1-5; TRBD1, as called in the table, went unchecked against the DNA. TRBV21-1 is deemed a pseudogene. The CDR3 sequence is 21 residues long.

J is TRBJ1-2 and V is TRBV12-3 or TRBV12-4; D ambiguous. The CDR3 contains 13 residues. Trimming shortened V by 3 bases and J by 5 bases, and 10 bases separated the two germline ends. The CDR3 region is CASSFSQSYGYTF. The CDR3 DNA is TGTGCCAGCAGTTTTTCCCAGTCATATGGCTACACCTTC.

The chain links TRBV5-1 to TRBJ1-3; TRBD1 might be the D (5 bases). This CDR3 is built from 16 residues. Trimming pared 0 bases from V and 0 bases from J, leaving 10 bases between. Germline values: CDR1 SGHRS, CDR2 YFSETQ. The CDR3 is CASSLEGPFSGNTIYF. Here the CDR3 DNA reads TGCGCCAGCAGCTTGGAGGGGCCATTCTCTGGAAACACCATATATTTT.

CDR3 in DNA: TGTGCCAGCAGTTACTCGAGGGTCTACAATGAGCAGTTCTTC. The encoded protein is CASSYSRVYNEQFF. V is TRBV6-5 and J is TRBJ2-1, with D maybe TRBD2 (5 bases). Germline lookup yields CDR1 MNHEY and CDR2 SVGAGI. The CDR3 covers 14 residues. The V end lost 0 bases, the J end lost 3 bases, and 6 bases lay between the germline ends.

This chain connects TRBV3-1 (or the pseudogene TRBV3-2) to TRBJ1-2; 7 bases agree with TRBD1. Trimming removed 8 bases from V and 8 bases from J; junction bases left unmatched: 14. Germline V gene lookup returns CDR1 LGHDT and CDR2 YNNKEL (reference sequence). CDR3 length equals 14 residues. Here the CDR3 DNA reads TGTGCCAGCCTTGGCAACAGGGGAACTGGCGGCTACACCTTC. Translated, it gives CASLGNRGTGGYTF.

This sequence joins TRBV27 and TRBJ1-1, with 8 bases fitting TRBD1. The CDR3 runs 14 residues. CDR1 is MNHEY, CDR2 SMNVEV, per germline (reference sequence). The ends lost 5 bases at V and 6 bases at J; junction bases unmatched: 8. The CDR3 loop reads CASSNYGQGSEAFF. DNA of the CDR3: TGTGCCAGCAGTAACTACGGACAGGGCTCTGAAGCTTTCTTT.

V usage is TRBV7-2 and J usage is TRBJ1-1; the D gene is possibly TRBD1 (5 bases). The germline V gene encodes CDR1 SGHTA and CDR2 FQGNSA. The ends were cut back, 5 bases at V and 2 bases at J, with 12 bases in the middle. CDR3 length equals 14 residues. As DNA, the CDR3 is TGTGCCAGCAGCGGGGCGGCTATCAACACTGAAGCTTTCTTT. Translation gives CASSGAAINTEAFF.

Worth noting for this clone: The sample has other DNA sequences that encode this CDR3 too. The chain carries TRBV4-2 and TRBJ1-3; no reliable D call. There are 16 residues in the CDR3. V was shortened by 0 bases and J by 0 bases, with 9 bases between the two germline ends. Per germline, CDR1 LGHNA and CDR2 YNFKEQ. The CDR3 bases are TGTGCCAGCAGCCAAGACCCCGGCCCCTCTGGAAACACCATATATTTT. Its translation is CASSQDPGPSGNTIYF.

V and J are TRBV4-1 and TRBJ1-2; D is unclear. Germline CDR1 reads MGHRA; CDR2 reads YSYEKL. V was clipped by 0 bases and J by 7 bases, with 15 bases between them. The CDR3 is 15 residues long. The CDR3 DNA reads as TGCGCCAGCAGCCAAGAAGACCGCGACGTAGCTGGCTACACCTTC. Encoded protein: CASSQEDRDVAGYTF.

The chain has TRBV6-5 and TRBJ2-6, with D possibly being TRBD2 (5 bases). CDR1 is MNHEY and CDR2 is SVGAGI in the germline V gene. The CDR3 runs 15 residues. V dropped 8 bases and J dropped 2 bases, with 13 bases sitting between them. The CDR3 DNA is TGTGCCAGCCTTCGGGGTGACCCTGGGGCCAACGTCCTGACTTTC. It translates to CASLRGDPGANVLTF.

The rearrangement links TRBV5-1 to TRBJ1-1, with no clear D. Deletions cut 3 bases from V and 9 bases from J, with 12 bases between. The CDR3 runs 12 residues. The germline V gene encodes CDR1 SGHRS and CDR2 YFSETQ. In DNA form, the CDR3 reads TGCGCCAGCAGCTCTAACGGGATTCAAGCTTTCTTT. This translates into CASSSNGIQAFF.

The chain links TRBV27 to TRBJ1-1; perhaps TRBD1 as D (5 bases). This CDR3 is built from 14 residues. CDR1 is MNHEY, CDR2 SMNVEV, per germline (reference sequence). The V end lost 6 bases, the J end lost 3 bases, and 14 bases lay between the germline ends. For the CDR3, the DNA is TGTGCCAGCAGCACACTAGGGGCCGACACTGAAGCTTTCTTT. This gives the protein CASSTLGADTEAFF.

CDR3 protein: CASSQAAESTLHF. CDR3 bases: TGTGCCAGCAGCCAAGCGGCAGAGTCCACCCTCCACTTT. The rearrangement links TRBV7-9 to TRBJ1-6, with D uncertain. Germline loops: CDR1 SEHNR, CDR2 FQNEAQ (reference sequence). V was cut by 5 bases and J by 14 bases, with 16 bases left in between. The CDR3 sequence is 13 residues long.

This clone was detected a few times. The rearrangement uses TRBV30 and TRBJ2-7; 9 bases align to TRBD1. J lost 0 bases, V lost 2 bases, and 2 bases had no gene match. The CDR3 consists of 14 residues. Germline V lookup: CDR1 GTSNPN, CDR2 SVGIG (reference sequence). CDR3: CAWSRDRASYEQYF. The CDR3 DNA follows: TGTGCCTGGAGTCGGGACAGGGCCTCCTACGAGCAGTACTTC. Supplemented by reference TRBV30 and TRBJ2-7, the full variable domain reads SQTIHQWPATLVQPVGSPLSLECTVEGTSNPNLYWYRQAAGRGLQLLFYSVGIGQISSEVPQNLSASRPQDRQFILSSKKLLLSDSGFYLCAWSRDRASYEQYFGPGTRLTVT.